This T cell receptor (beta chain) appears in the sequencing data of a study of shared clonotypes between healthy human individuals. Background on the study: Contributing individuals were a couple of females and three males aged 18 to 49.

Study results and caveats: Naive CD4 clonotypes overlapped across a handful of donors at approximately 5%.

Germline trimming cut 4 bases from V and 8 bases from J; bases unmatched to any gene: 8. Per the germline V gene, CDR1 is SEHNR and CDR2 is FQNEAQ (reference sequence). This CDR3 is built from 14 residues. To note about this clone: Its antigen remains unidentified.

TCRdb keeps only in-frame clones here, not all; method: immunoSEQ multiplex PCR. The sample shows some 2,400,000 clones, 95% of them seen only once. The receptor was derived from a man aged 18 to 29 in good health. Sequencing was carried out using naive CD4+ T cells sorted from blood. Subset described: CD45RA+ positively selected. This chain connects TRBV7-9 to TRBJ2-1; the match to TRBD2 covers 7 bases. CDR3 residues: CASSSAGLIDEQFF. The DNA of the CDR3 is TGTGCCAGCAGCTCAGCGGGACTAATCGATGAGCAGTTCTTC.